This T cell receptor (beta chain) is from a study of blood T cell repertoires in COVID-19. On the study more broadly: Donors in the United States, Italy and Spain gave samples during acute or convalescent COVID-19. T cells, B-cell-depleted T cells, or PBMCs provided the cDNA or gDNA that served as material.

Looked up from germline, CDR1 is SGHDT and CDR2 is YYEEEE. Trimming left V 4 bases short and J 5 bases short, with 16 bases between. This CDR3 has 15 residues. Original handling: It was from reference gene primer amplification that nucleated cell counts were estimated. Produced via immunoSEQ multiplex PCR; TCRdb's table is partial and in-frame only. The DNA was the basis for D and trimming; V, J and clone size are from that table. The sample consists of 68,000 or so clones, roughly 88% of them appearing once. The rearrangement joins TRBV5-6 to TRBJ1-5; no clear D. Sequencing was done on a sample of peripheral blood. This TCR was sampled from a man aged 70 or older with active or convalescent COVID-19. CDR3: CASSRRGRSDQPQHF. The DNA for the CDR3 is TGTGCCAGCAGCCGCCGAGGGCGGAGCGATCAGCCCCAGCATTTT.